These 30 T cell receptor beta chains share one sample of origin, sequenced in a study of CD8+CD57+ T cells in acquired aplastic anemia. Genomic DNA, serving as template, underwent TCR beta VDJ and CDR3 profiling. TCRdb itself ran the reads through MiXCR, one entry per CDR3 protein. The table has about 70,000 distinct CDR3 sequences, almost 55% seen once. The sample comprised sorted CD4+, CD8+, or CD8+CD57+ T cells (not recorded which) from PBMCs. Receptor source: a human donor in good health, serving as a control.

This clonotype was seen ten or more times. The chain has TRBV2 and TRBJ2-3, with D maybe TRBD2 (6 bases). The V gene's germline CDR1 is SNHLY and CDR2 FYNNEI. The V and J ends lost 6 bases and 7 bases respectively, with 20 bases between them. This CDR3 has 15 amino acids. CDR3 in amino acids: CASSGSSWLLNTQYF. DNA of the CDR3: TGTGCCAGCAGCGGGAGTAGCTGGTTATTAAATACGCAGTATTTT. Using reference TRBV2 and TRBJ2-3 for the parts outside the CDR3, the full variable domain is EPEVTQTPSHQVTQMGQEVILRCVPISNHLYFYWYRQILGQKVEFLVSFYNNEISEKSEIFDDQFSVERPDGSNFTLKIRSTKLEDSAMYFCASSGSSWLLNTQYFGPGTRLTVL.

This clonotype has ten or more counts. This chain connects TRBV7-2 to TRBJ2-1; D is unclear. V shed 1 base and J shed 9 bases, with 10 bases lying between them. The CDR3 consists of 13 residues. In germline, CDR1 is SGHTA, CDR2 FQGNSA. This CDR3 reads CASSLVGLGEQFF. Here the CDR3 DNA reads TGTGCCAGCAGCTTAGTAGGGCTCGGTGAGCAGTTCTTC.

This clonotype has more than one count but fewer than ten. The chain employs TRBV7-2 and TRBJ2-3; 12 bases align to TRBD2. The CDR3 is 17 residues long. The junction had 3 bases not matched to a gene; V was cut back by 0 bases and J by 2 bases. In germline, CDR1 is SGHTA, CDR2 FQGNSA. This CDR3 is CASSLARTSGATDTQYF. The CDR3 DNA follows: TGTGCCAGCAGCTTAGCGAGGACTAGCGGGGCCACAGATACGCAGTATTTT.

In its sample, this clonotype was seen a few times. V gene TRBV24-1 combines with J gene TRBJ1-5; D ambiguous. V was clipped by 3 bases and J by 7 bases, with 9 bases between them. Per germline, CDR1 KGHDR and CDR2 SFDVKD. This CDR3 is built from 13 residues. The CDR3, as DNA: TGTGCCACCAGTGATGCCCCGGGGCAGCCCCAGCATTTT. Translation gives CATSDAPGQPQHF.

Remarks on this clonotype: At one end the junction does not follow the germline gene, possibly because of a read error. This chain connects TRBV29-1 to TRBJ2-1, with a weak D call TRBD2 (6 bases). CDR1 and CDR2 from the germline V gene are SQVTM and ANQGSEA. This CDR3 is 11 amino acids long. The CDR3 DNA sequence: TGCAGCGCTGAAGATCGACTAGTTGGGTTCTTC. Translation gives CSAEDRLVGFF.

This chain uses TRBV29-1 with TRBJ1-1; 8 positions agree with TRBD1. The germline gives CDR1 SQVTM, CDR2 ANQGSEA. CDR3 length: 13 amino acids. The ends lost 4 bases at V and 1 base at J; junction bases unmatched: 2. CDR3 DNA: TGCAGCGTTGTAACAGGGGGGAACACTGAAGCTTTCTTT. This gives the protein CSVVTGGNTEAFF. The variable domain in full, completed from reference TRBV29-1 and TRBJ1-1, reads SAVISQKPSRDICQRGTSLTIQCQVDSQVTMMFWYRQQPGQSLTLIATANQGSEATYESGFVIDKFPISRPNLTFSTLTVSNMSPEDSSIYLCSVVTGGNTEAFFGQGTRLTVV.

This chain links TRBV10-3 with TRBJ1-4; no reliable D call. The CDR3 runs 16 residues. Germline CDR1 is ENHRY and CDR2 is SYGVKD. The V and J ends lost 2 bases and 4 bases respectively, with 14 bases between them. CDR3 nucleotides: TGTGCCATCAGTGAGGACAATTCCGGAGGTAATGAAAAACTGTTTTTT. Residues: CAISEDNSGGNEKLFF.

The CDR3 spells CASSLAGGPSNEQFF. In nucleotides, the CDR3 is TGTGCCAGCAGCTTAGCGGGGGGGCCGTCCAATGAGCAGTTCTTC. The chain has TRBV7-8 and TRBJ2-1, with a possible D match to TRBD2 (7 bases). V gave up 0 bases and J gave up 6 bases, with 12 bases separating them. CDR1 is SGHVS, CDR2 FQNEAQ, per germline. The CDR3 runs 15 residues.

The chain couples TRBV29-1 to TRBJ2-7; possibly TRBD1 for D (6 bases). The V gene lost 5 bases and the J gene lost 4 bases, with 18 bases spanning the gap. CDR3 length: 14 residues. Germline CDR1 reads SQVTM; CDR2 reads ANQGSEA. The CDR3 protein is CSVKPTGTGYEQYF. CDR3 nucleotides: TGCAGCGTTAAGCCGACAGGCACCGGATACGAGCAGTACTTC.

This clonotype was seen repeatedly, ten times or more. V is TRBV6-1 and J is TRBJ1-2; possible D gene TRBD1, 6 bases. V was pared by 1 base and J by 5 bases, with 17 bases between. There are 16 residues in the CDR3. Germline V gives CDR1 MNHNS, CDR2 SASEGT. The CDR3 DNA is TGTGCCAGCAGTGAAGACGTGGACAGCCCGGGGTATGGCTACACCTTC. This gives the protein CASSEDVDSPGYGYTF.

The CDR3 here is CSAWDRGYEQYF. The CDR3 nucleotides are TGCAGCGCGTGGGACAGGGGCTACGAGCAGTACTTC. The chain couples TRBV29-1 to TRBJ2-7; 10 bases map to TRBD1. V lost 7 bases, J lost 3 bases, and 3 bases stayed unmatched. Germline V lookup: CDR1 SQVTM, CDR2 ANQGSEA. This CDR3 is built from 12 residues.

This clonotype was counted many times. The chain is built from TRBV6-1 and TRBJ1-1; the D gene is possibly TRBD1 (6 bases). The CDR3 covers 16 residues. The V end was cut by 2 bases, the J end by 1 base, with 14 bases between. CDR1 MNHNS and CDR2 SASEGT come from the germline V gene. This CDR3 reads CASSESQTGPNTEAFF. For the CDR3, the DNA is TGTGCCAGCAGTGAAAGTCAGACAGGTCCGAACACTGAAGCTTTCTTT.

CDR3: CASSLPGRGRGYTF. The CDR3 DNA is TGTGCCAGCAGCTTACCCGGGAGAGGACGCGGCTACACCTTC. The gene calls are TRBV7-8 and TRBJ1-2; D remains ambiguous. The V gene's germline CDR1 is SGHVS and CDR2 FQNEAQ. The CDR3 has 14 amino acids. V lost 2 bases and J 8 bases, leaving 15 bases between the germline ends.

The rearrangement joins TRBV29-1 to TRBJ1-2, with 9 bases matching TRBD1. V trimming: 3 bases; J trimming: 3 bases; junction bases outside the gene matches: 5. The V gene's germline CDR1 is SQVTM and CDR2 ANQGSEA. The CDR3 extends over 14 amino acids. This CDR3 reads CSVDWTGVDYGYTF. CDR3 in DNA: TGCAGCGTTGATTGGACAGGGGTCGACTATGGCTACACCTTC.

V usage is TRBV20-1 and J usage is TRBJ1-1; 9 bases are shared with TRBD1. The CDR3 has 15 amino acids. Trimming removed 6 bases from V and 4 bases from J; junction bases left unmatched: 12. Looked up from germline, CDR1 is DFQATT and CDR2 is SNEGSKA (reference sequence). CDR3 DNA sequence: TGCAGTGCAATACCCGTCGGGACAGGGATCACTGAAGCTTTCTTT. Encoded protein: CSAIPVGTGITEAFF.

This sequence joins TRBV7-2 and TRBJ1-1; D is ambiguous. Germline-derived CDR1 and CDR2 are SGHTA and FQGNSA. The V end lost 5 bases, the J end lost 3 bases, and 10 bases lay between the germline ends. The CDR3 is 13 residues long. CDR3 nucleotides: TGTGCCAGCAGCGCCGGGATCCACACTGAAGCTTTCTTT. Residues: CASSAGIHTEAFF.

The rearrangement uses TRBV20-1 and TRBJ2-7, with TRBD2 identical over 9 bases. After removal of 6 bases from V and 3 bases from J, the junction contained 6 bases not matched to a gene. The germline gives CDR1 DFQATT, CDR2 SNEGSKA (reference sequence). CDR3 size: 13 residues. The CDR3 reads CSARTSENYEQYF. The CDR3 DNA sequence: TGCAGTGCCCGGACTAGCGAAAACTACGAGCAGTACTTC.

This clonotype occurred many times. The gene calls are TRBV7-8 and TRBJ2-3; D may be TRBD2 (6 bases). Germline CDR1 and CDR2: SGHVS and FQNEAQ. V gave up 1 base and J gave up 2 bases, with 10 bases separating them. This CDR3 is 15 amino acids long. The CDR3 spells CASSLVRGTTDTQYF. DNA for the CDR3: TGTGCCAGCAGCTTAGTTCGGGGGACCACAGATACGCAGTATTTT.

This clonotype was detected ten times or more. J is TRBJ2-1 and V is TRBV20-1; the D gene is possibly TRBD2 (5 bases). Germline CDR1 DFQATT, CDR2 SNEGSKA (reference sequence). This CDR3 spans 14 amino acids. V shed 3 bases and J shed 7 bases, with 16 bases lying between them. CDR3 residues: CSASRELVFNEQFF. In DNA, the CDR3 is TGCAGTGCTAGTCGGGAACTAGTATTTAATGAGCAGTTCTTC.

The sample holds many counts of this clonotype. This sequence joins TRBV13 and TRBJ2-7, with TRBD2 as a possible D gene (6 bases). In germline, CDR1 is PRHDT, CDR2 FYEKMQ (reference sequence). Trimming pared 3 bases from V and 6 bases from J, leaving 15 bases between. CDR3 length equals 14 residues. The CDR3 loop reads CASSFPGLGSEQYF. The CDR3 region has the DNA TGTGCCAGCAGCTTCCCGGGACTTGGATCCGAGCAGTACTTC.

V is TRBV7-2 and J is TRBJ2-3; D is perhaps TRBD2 (6 bases). Germline V lookup: CDR1 SGHTA, CDR2 FQGNSA. The CDR3 length is 14 residues. With 3 bases removed from V and 6 bases from J, the gap between germline ends came to 13 bases. The CDR3 DNA reads TGTGCCAGCAGCTTGGGGCTAGCGTTCGATACGCAGTATTTT. This gives the protein CASSLGLAFDTQYF.

This chain joins TRBV7-9 and TRBJ1-2; D not resolved. The V end lost 9 bases, the J end lost 8 bases, and 13 bases lay between the germline ends. Germline-derived CDR1 and CDR2 are SEHNR and FQNEAQ (reference sequence). This CDR3 is 11 amino acids long. The CDR3 DNA follows: TGTGCCAGTGCTCGTTTGGAGGGCTACACCTTC. Encoded protein: CASARLEGYTF.

This clonotype showed up many times. The chain couples TRBV7-9 to TRBJ2-7; D gene unclear. Trimming left V 4 bases short and J 3 bases short, with 13 bases between. The germline V gene encodes CDR1 SEHNR and CDR2 FQNEAQ (reference sequence). The CDR3 contains 14 residues. The CDR3: CASSSLTGFYEQYF. The DNA of the CDR3 is TGTGCCAGCAGCTCCCTGACGGGTTTCTACGAGCAGTACTTC.

As for this clonotype: Because it lacks the conserved phenylalanine or tryptophan at the end, this CDR3 is likely a read error. This sequence joins TRBV29-1 and TRBJ1-1, with D possibly being TRBD1 (6 bases). The CDR3 is 11 residues long. CDR1 SQVTM and CDR2 ANQGSEA come from the germline V gene. V dropped 7 bases and J dropped 6 bases, with 12 bases sitting between them. CDR3 sequence: CSAGAIAEAFL. The CDR3 coding sequence is TGCAGCGCGGGGGCAATTGCTGAAGCTTTCCTT.

The sample holds many counts of this clonotype. The chain uses TRBV6-1 and TRBJ1-3, with D uncertain. Trimming removed 1 base at V and 0 bases at J, with 19 bases between. The CDR3 has 19 residues. Germline CDR1 reads MNHNS; CDR2 reads SASEGT. The CDR3 reads CASSEGTIIILISGNTIYF. The CDR3 DNA sequence: TGTGCCAGCAGTGAAGGCACTATCATTATCCTTATCTCTGGAAACACCATATATTTT.

The chain carries TRBV7-8 and TRBJ2-7; unclear D gene. With 0 bases removed from V and 0 bases from J, the gap between germline ends came to 6 bases. This CDR3 contains 14 residues. CDR1 is SGHVS, CDR2 FQNEAQ, per germline. CDR3 in DNA: TGTGCCAGCAGCTTAGCAGGAAGCTCCTACGAGCAGTACTTC. Translation gives CASSLAGSSYEQYF. The complete variable domain, with remaining parts taken from reference TRBV7-8 and TRBJ2-7, reads GAGVSQSPRYKVAKRGQDVALRCDPISGHVSLFWYQQALGQGPEFLTYFQNEAQLDKSGLPSDRFFAERPEGSVSTLKIQRTQQEDSAVYLCASSLAGSSYEQYFGPGTRLTVT.

As to this clonotype: At one end the junction does not follow the germline gene, possibly because of a read error. The chain links TRBV29-1 to TRBJ1-5; tentative D call: TRBD1 (6 bases). The CDR3 is 13 amino acids. The germline V gene encodes CDR1 SQVTM and CDR2 ANQGSEA. The CDR3 reads CSGGGGRDQPQHF. DNA of the CDR3: TGCAGCGGTGGTGGGGGGCGCGATCAGCCCCAGCACTTT.

Concerning this clonotype itself: A much larger clone is a single base away; this may be a read error. The J gene is TRBJ1-2, the V gene TRBV27; 8 bases map to TRBD1. The CDR3 contains 16 residues. From germline, CDR1 is MNHEY and CDR2 SMNVEV (reference sequence). CDR3 sequence: CASSFSGGGRDYGHTF. CDR3 DNA sequence: TGTGCCAGCAGTTTTTCAGGGGGCGGCCGAGATTATGGCCACACCTTC.

The rearrangement links TRBV2 to TRBJ2-2; 9 nucleotides line up with TRBD2. This CDR3 spans 14 amino acids. J lost 1 base, V lost 10 bases, and 4 bases had no gene match. Germline loops: CDR1 SNHLY, CDR2 FYNNEI. CDR3 protein: CATRTSVNTGELFF. The CDR3 DNA follows: TGTGCCACCAGGACTAGCGTGAACACCGGGGAGCTGTTTTTT.

Only one count was recorded for this clonotype. One end of the junction is discordant with germline, which a read error may explain. J is TRBJ2-7 and V is TRBV10-3; the D call may be TRBD1 or TRBD2 (6 bases each). This CDR3 is 15 amino acids long. Germline V CDR1 and CDR2: ENHRY, SYGVKD. The CDR3 is CASSLRGDDWDEQYF. In DNA, the CDR3 is TGTGCCAGCAGTTTAAGGGGGGACGATTGGGACGAGCAGTACTTC.